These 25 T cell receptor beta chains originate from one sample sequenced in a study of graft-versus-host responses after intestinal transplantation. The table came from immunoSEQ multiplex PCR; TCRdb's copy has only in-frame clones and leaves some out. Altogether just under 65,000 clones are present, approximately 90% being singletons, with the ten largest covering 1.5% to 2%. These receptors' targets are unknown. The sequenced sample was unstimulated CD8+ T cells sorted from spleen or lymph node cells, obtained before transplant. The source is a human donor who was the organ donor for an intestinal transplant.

The CDR3 coding sequence is TGTGCCAGCAGTTCGCTACTGCCACAGGGGAGCACAGATACGCAGTATTTT. This translates into CASSSLLPQGSTDTQYF. The chain recombines TRBV27 with TRBJ2-3; 7 bases are shared with TRBD1. V was pared by 4 bases and J by 0 bases, with 10 bases of the junction left unmatched. This CDR3 region has 17 residues. Germline V CDR1 and CDR2: MNHEY, SMNVEV (reference sequence).

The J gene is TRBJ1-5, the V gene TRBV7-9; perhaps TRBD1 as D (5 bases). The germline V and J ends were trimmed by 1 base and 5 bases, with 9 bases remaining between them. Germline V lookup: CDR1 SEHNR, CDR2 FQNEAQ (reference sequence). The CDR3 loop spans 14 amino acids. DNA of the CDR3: TGTGCCAGCAGCTTAGGGGGCGTGGATCAGCCCCAGCATTTT. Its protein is CASSLGGVDQPQHF.

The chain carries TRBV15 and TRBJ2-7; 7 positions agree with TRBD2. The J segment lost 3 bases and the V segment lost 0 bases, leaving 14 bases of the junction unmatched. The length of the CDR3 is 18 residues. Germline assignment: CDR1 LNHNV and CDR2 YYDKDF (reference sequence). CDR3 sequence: CATSRDLTGGIYNYEQYF. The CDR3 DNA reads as TGTGCCACCAGCAGAGATCTGACGGGAGGAATATATAACTACGAGCAGTACTTC.

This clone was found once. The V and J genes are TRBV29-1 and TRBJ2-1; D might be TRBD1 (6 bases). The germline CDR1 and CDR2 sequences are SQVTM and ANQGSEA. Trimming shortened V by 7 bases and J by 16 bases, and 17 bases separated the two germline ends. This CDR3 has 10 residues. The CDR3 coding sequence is TGCAGCGCGACCGGGACATTCGCCTTCTTC. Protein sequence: CSATGTFAFF.

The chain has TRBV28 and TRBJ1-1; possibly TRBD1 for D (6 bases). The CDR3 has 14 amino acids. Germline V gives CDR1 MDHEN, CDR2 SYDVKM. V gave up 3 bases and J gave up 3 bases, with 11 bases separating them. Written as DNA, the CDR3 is TGTGCCAGCAGTTTGCGGGGGCAGTACACTGAAGCTTTCTTT. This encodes CASSLRGQYTEAFF.

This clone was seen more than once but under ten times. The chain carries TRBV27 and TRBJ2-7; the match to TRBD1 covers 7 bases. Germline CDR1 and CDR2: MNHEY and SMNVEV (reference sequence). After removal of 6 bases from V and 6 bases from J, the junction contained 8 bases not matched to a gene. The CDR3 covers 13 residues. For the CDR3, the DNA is TGTGCCAGCAGGCCCGAGGGACAGTTCGAGCAGTACTTC. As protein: CASRPEGQFEQYF.

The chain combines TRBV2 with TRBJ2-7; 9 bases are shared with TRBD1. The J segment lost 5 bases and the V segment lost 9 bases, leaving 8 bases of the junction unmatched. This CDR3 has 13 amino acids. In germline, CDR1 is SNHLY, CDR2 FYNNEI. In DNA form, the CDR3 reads TGTGCCAGAAAGGGACAGGGAAGCGACGAGCAGTACTTC. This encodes CARKGQGSDEQYF.

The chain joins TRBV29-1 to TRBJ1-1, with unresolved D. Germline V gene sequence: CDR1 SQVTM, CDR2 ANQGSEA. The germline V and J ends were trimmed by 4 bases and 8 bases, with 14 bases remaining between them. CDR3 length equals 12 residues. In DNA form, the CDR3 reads TGCAGCGTTGGACCGACTGTGCTGGAAGCTTTCTTT. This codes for CSVGPTVLEAFF.

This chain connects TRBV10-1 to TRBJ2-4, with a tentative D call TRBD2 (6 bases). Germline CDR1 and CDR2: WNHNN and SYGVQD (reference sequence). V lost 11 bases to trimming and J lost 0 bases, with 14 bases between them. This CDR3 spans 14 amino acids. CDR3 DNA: TGCGCCGGGGGGACGGGTCTAGCCAAAAACATTCAGTACTTC. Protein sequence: CAGGTGLAKNIQYF.

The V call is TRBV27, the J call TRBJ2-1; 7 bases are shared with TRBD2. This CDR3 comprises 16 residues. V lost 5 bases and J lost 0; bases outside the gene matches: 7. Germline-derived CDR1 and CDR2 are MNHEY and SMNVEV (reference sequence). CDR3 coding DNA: TGTGCCAGCAGTCCCGAGGGACTATACTCCTACAATGAGCAGTTCTTC. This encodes CASSPEGLYSYNEQFF.

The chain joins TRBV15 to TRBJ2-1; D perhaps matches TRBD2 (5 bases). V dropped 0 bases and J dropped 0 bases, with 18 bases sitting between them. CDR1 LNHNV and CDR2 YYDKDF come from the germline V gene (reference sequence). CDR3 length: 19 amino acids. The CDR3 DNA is TGTGCCACCAGCAGAGATCCTCTCCCAGAGCGGTCCTCCTACAATGAGCAGTTCTTC. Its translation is CATSRDPLPERSSYNEQFF. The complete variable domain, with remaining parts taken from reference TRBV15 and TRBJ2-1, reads DAMVIQNPRYQVTQFGKPVTLSCSQTLNHNVMYWYQQKSSQAPKLLFHYYDKDFNNEADTPDNFQSRRPNTSFCFLDIRSPGLGDTAMYLCATSRDPLPERSSYNEQFFGPGTRLTVL.

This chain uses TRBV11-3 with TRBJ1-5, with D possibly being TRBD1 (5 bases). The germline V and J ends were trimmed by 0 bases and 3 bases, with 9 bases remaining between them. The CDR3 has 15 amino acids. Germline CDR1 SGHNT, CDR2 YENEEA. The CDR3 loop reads CASSLDRAPNQPQHF. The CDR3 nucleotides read TGTGCCAGCAGCTTAGACAGGGCGCCCAATCAGCCCCAGCATTTT.

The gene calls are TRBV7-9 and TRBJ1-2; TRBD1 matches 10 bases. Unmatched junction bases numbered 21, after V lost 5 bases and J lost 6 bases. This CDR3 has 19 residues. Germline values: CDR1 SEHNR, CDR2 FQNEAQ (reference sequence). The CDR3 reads CASSAKHRDRGAVYHGYTF. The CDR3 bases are TGTGCCAGCAGCGCCAAACATCGGGACAGGGGAGCTGTCTATCATGGCTACACCTTC.

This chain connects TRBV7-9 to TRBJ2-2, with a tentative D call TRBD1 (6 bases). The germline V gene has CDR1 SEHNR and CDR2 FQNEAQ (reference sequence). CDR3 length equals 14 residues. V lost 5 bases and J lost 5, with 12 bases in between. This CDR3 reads CASSPTGTTGELFF. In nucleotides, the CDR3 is TGTGCCAGCAGCCCCACAGGGACGACCGGGGAGCTGTTTTTT.

The CDR3 is CAISESYQVHGGGGKNTGELFF. Written as DNA, the CDR3 is TGTGCCATCAGTGAGTCGTATCAAGTCCACGGCGGGGGGGGGAAGAACACCGGGGAGCTGTTTTTT. J is TRBJ2-2 and V is TRBV10-3, with 9 bases fitting TRBD2. J lost 1 base, V lost 0 bases, and 18 bases had no gene match. In germline, CDR1 is ENHRY, CDR2 SYGVKD. This CDR3 is built from 22 residues.

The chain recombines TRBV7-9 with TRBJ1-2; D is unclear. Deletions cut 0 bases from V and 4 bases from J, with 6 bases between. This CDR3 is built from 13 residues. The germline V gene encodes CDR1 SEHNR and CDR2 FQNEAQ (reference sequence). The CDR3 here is CASSLASVYGYTF. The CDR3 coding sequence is TGTGCCAGCAGCTTAGCGTCAGTCTATGGCTACACCTTC.

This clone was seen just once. This CDR3 is CASSVDRVDYGYTF. For the CDR3, the DNA is TGTGCCAGCAGCGTCGACAGGGTGGACTATGGCTACACCTTC. V usage is TRBV13 and J usage is TRBJ1-2; TRBD1 matches 7 bases. Losses at the gene ends were 5 bases for V and 3 bases for J; bases not matched to a gene: 6. Germline lookup yields CDR1 PRHDT and CDR2 FYEKMQ (reference sequence). This CDR3 is 14 amino acids long.

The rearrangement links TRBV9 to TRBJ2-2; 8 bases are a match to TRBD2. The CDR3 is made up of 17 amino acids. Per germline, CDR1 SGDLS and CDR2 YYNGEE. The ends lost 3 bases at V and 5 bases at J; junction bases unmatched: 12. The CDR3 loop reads CASSEPLGGGRTGELFF. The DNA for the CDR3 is TGTGCCAGCAGCGAGCCCCTCGGGGGGGGAAGGACCGGGGAGCTGTTTTTT.

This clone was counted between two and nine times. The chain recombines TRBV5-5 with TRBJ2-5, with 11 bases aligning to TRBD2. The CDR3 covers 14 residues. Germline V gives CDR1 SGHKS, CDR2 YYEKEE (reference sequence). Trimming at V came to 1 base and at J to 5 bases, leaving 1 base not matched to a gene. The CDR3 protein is CASSLTSGSETQYF. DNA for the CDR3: TGTGCCAGCAGCTTGACTAGCGGGAGTGAGACCCAGTACTTC.

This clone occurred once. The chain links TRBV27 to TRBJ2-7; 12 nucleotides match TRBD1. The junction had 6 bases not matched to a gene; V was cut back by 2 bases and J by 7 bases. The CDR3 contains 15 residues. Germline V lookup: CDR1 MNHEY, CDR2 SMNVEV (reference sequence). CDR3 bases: TGTGCCAGCAGTTTACCGGGACAGGGGGCATGGGAGCAGTACTTC. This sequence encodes CASSLPGQGAWEQYF.

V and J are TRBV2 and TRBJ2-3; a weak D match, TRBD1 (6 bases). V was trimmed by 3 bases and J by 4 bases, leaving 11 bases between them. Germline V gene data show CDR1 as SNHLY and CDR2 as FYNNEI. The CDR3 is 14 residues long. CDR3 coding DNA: TGTGCCAGCAGTGATTCAGGGGTCGCAGATACGCAGTATTTT. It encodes CASSDSGVADTQYF.

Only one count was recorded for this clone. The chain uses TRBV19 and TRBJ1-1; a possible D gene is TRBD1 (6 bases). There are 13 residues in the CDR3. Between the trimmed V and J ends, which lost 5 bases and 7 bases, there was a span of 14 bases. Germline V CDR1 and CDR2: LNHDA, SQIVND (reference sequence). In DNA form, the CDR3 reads TGTGCCAGTAGTCTATCTAGGGGGTTTGAAGCTTTCTTT. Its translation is CASSLSRGFEAFF.

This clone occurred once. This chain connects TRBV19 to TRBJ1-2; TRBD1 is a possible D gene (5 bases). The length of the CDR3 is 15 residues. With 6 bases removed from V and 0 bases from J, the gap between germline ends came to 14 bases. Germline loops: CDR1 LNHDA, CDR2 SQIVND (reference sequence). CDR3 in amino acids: CASRPPGMANYGYTF. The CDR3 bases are TGTGCCAGTAGGCCCCCAGGGATGGCTAACTATGGCTACACCTTC.

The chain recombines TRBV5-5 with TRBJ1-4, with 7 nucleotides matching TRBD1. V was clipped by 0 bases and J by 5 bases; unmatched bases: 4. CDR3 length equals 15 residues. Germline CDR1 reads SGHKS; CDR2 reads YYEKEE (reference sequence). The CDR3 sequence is CASSLGQGDNEKLFF. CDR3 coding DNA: TGTGCCAGCAGCTTGGGACAGGGCGACAATGAAAAACTGTTTTTT.

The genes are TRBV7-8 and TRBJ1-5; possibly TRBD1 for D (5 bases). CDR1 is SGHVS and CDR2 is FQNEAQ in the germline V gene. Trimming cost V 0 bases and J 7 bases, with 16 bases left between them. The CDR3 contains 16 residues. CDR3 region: CASSLAPRDRLQPQHF. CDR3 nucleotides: TGTGCCAGCAGCTTAGCGCCCAGGGATAGGTTACAGCCCCAGCATTTT.